One sample yielded the 14 T cell receptor beta chains listed below, sequenced in a study of T cell repertoires in cytomegalovirus infection. No antigens are known for them. TCRdb ran MiXCR on the reads and lists one entry per CDR3 protein. The sample holds about 830,000 distinct CDR3 sequences, approximately 30% seen once. Sequenced material: cultured CD8+ T cells from PBMCs, taken from culture after CMV antigen stimulation. These receptors all stem from a human donor in good health (CMV status not recorded). Some clones in this sample may be carry-over from other donors' samples.

This clonotype was picked up many times. The rearrangement uses TRBV10-3 and TRBJ2-3; 8 bases are shared with TRBD2. This CDR3 contains 17 residues. V shed 1 base, J shed 2 bases, and the junction held 8 bases outside the gene matches. Per germline, CDR1 ENHRY and CDR2 SYGVKD. As DNA, the CDR3 is TGTGCCATCAGTGAGTACCCGGGGACTAGAGACACAGATACGCAGTATTTT. It yields the protein CAISEYPGTRDTDTQYF.

The rearrangement uses TRBV5-6 and TRBJ2-1, with no clear D. With 4 bases removed from V and 7 bases from J, the gap between germline ends came to 21 bases. The CDR3 spans 16 residues. CDR1 is SGHDT, CDR2 YYEEEE, per germline. The CDR3 reads CASSLLNVFPLNEQFF. The CDR3 DNA reads TGTGCCAGCAGCCTCCTCAATGTGTTCCCCCTAAATGAGCAGTTCTTC. Together with reference TRBV5-6 and TRBJ2-1, the CDR3 gives the full variable domain: DAGVTQSPTHLIKTRGQQVTLRCSPKSGHDTVSWYQQALGQGPQFIFQYYEEEERQRGNFPDRFSGHQFPNYSSELNVNALLLGDSALYLCASSLLNVFPLNEQFFGPGTRLTVL.

This clonotype was counted only a few times. The V and J genes are TRBV7-8 and TRBJ1-2; 7 positions match TRBD1. The CDR3 is made up of 15 amino acids. The V gene's germline CDR1 is SGHVS and CDR2 FQNEAQ. Trimming at V came to 6 bases and at J to 4 bases, leaving 11 bases not matched to a gene. The CDR3: CASSSGQRSFYGYTF. The CDR3 DNA sequence: TGTGCCAGCAGTTCGGGACAGCGCTCATTCTATGGCTACACCTTC.

The CDR3 sequence is CASSLGQYNEKLFF. CDR3 bases: TGTGCCAGCAGTTTAGGGCAGTATAATGAAAAACTGTTTTTT. The V call is TRBV27, the J call TRBJ1-4; D remains unclear. The germline V and J ends were trimmed by 2 bases and 4 bases, with 8 bases remaining between them. The V gene's germline CDR1 is MNHEY and CDR2 SMNVEV (reference sequence). This CDR3 contains 14 residues.

The chain is built from TRBV24-1 and TRBJ2-3; 10 nucleotides align to TRBD2. The V and J ends lost 3 bases and 5 bases, in that order; junction bases with no gene match: 7. Germline lookup yields CDR1 KGHDR and CDR2 SFDVKD. CDR3 length: 16 residues. The CDR3 nucleotides read TGTGCCACCAGTGATACCCTAGCGGGGGTGGAAGATACGCAGTATTTT. Translation gives CATSDTLAGVEDTQYF.

V is TRBV19 and J is TRBJ2-5; D perhaps matches TRBD1 (6 bases). Germline V gene lookup returns CDR1 LNHDA and CDR2 SQIVND (reference sequence). Trimming shortened V by 0 bases and J by 4 bases, and 6 bases separated the two germline ends. This CDR3 has 13 residues. This chain's CDR3 is CASSIEGGETQYF. CDR3 nucleotides: TGTGCCAGTAGTATAGAAGGGGGAGAGACCCAGTACTTC.

This clonotype appeared a few times. The chain uses TRBV19 and TRBJ1-1; D unclear. Trimming removed 1 base at V and 4 bases at J, with 7 bases between. The CDR3 totals 13 residues. Germline CDR1 and CDR2: LNHDA and SQIVND (reference sequence). Here the CDR3 reads CASSIARATEAFF. The DNA for the CDR3 is TGTGCCAGTAGTATAGCCCGGGCCACTGAAGCTTTCTTT.

This clonotype was seen only a few times. The rearrangement joins TRBV20-1 to TRBJ2-7; 9 bases are a match to TRBD1. The CDR3 has 14 residues. Germline V CDR1 and CDR2: DFQATT, SNEGSKA (reference sequence). Trimming took 3 bases from V and 0 from J; bases not matched to a gene: 3. The CDR3 protein is CSARGQGSSYEQYV. CDR3 DNA sequence: TGCAGTGCTAGGGGACAGGGTAGCTCCTACGAGCAGTACGTC.

The J gene is TRBJ2-4, the V gene TRBV10-1; 7 nucleotides match TRBD2. The CDR3 has 16 residues. Looked up from germline, CDR1 is WNHNN and CDR2 is SYGVQD (reference sequence). V trimming: 0 bases; J trimming: 2 bases; junction bases outside the gene matches: 4. The CDR3 reads CASSESGGLTKNIQYF. DNA for the CDR3: TGCGCCAGCAGTGAGTCCGGGGGGTTGACCAAAAACATTCAGTACTTC.

The chain carries TRBV4-3 and TRBJ1-5; the D is unclear. Per the germline V gene, CDR1 is LGHNA and CDR2 is YSLEER. The CDR3 has 15 amino acids. V was clipped by 4 bases and J by 7 bases, with 17 bases between them. CDR3 in DNA: TGCGCCAGCAGCCCAAAACGTGGAGGGCCACAGCCCCAGCATTTT. This codes for CASSPKRGGPQPQHF.

This clonotype was seen a few times. The CDR3 DNA sequence: TGTGCCAGCAGTGAGGGGGTGGAAGAGCAGCGTTTCTTT. It codes for CASSEGVEEQRFF. The rearrangement links TRBV2 to TRBJ1-1, with a weak D call TRBD1 (5 bases). In germline, CDR1 is SNHLY, CDR2 FYNNEI. This CDR3 has 13 amino acids. Trimming took 3 bases from V and 13 from J, leaving 18 bases between them.

V is TRBV7-8 and J is TRBJ1-3, with 7 positions matching TRBD1. CDR1 SGHVS and CDR2 FQNEAQ come from the germline V gene. V trimming: 2 bases; J trimming: 3 bases; junction bases outside the gene matches: 1. The CDR3 totals 14 residues. CDR3 DNA: TGTGCCAGCAGCTTAAGGGGGCATGGAAACACCATATATTTT. Protein sequence: CASSLRGHGNTIYF.

The genes are TRBV9 and TRBJ1-1; no definite D call. CDR3 length: 15 residues. V shed 4 bases and J shed 1 base, with 14 bases lying between them. Germline V CDR1 and CDR2: SGDLS, YYNGEE. In DNA, the CDR3 is TGTGCCAGCAGCACCCGGACGGTGGCGAACACTGAAGCTTTCTTT. Amino acids: CASSTRTVANTEAFF. The entire variable domain, with the rest obtained from reference TRBV9 and TRBJ1-1, is as follows: DSGVTQTPKHLITATGQRVTLRCSPRSGDLSVYWYQQSLDQGLQFLIQYYNGEERAKGNILERFSAQQFPDLHSELNLSSLELGDSALYFCASSTRTVANTEAFFGQGTRLTVV.

There are many counts of this clonotype. V and J are TRBV5-4 and TRBJ2-2; 10 bases are a match to TRBD1. Trimming at V came to 4 bases and at J to 1 base, leaving 4 bases not matched to a gene. The CDR3 is made up of 16 amino acids. Germline CDR1 reads SGHNT; CDR2 reads YYREEE (reference sequence). DNA of the CDR3: TGTGCCAGCAGCACCAGGGACAGGGGGAACACCGGGGAGCTGTTTTTT. Residues: CASSTRDRGNTGELFF.